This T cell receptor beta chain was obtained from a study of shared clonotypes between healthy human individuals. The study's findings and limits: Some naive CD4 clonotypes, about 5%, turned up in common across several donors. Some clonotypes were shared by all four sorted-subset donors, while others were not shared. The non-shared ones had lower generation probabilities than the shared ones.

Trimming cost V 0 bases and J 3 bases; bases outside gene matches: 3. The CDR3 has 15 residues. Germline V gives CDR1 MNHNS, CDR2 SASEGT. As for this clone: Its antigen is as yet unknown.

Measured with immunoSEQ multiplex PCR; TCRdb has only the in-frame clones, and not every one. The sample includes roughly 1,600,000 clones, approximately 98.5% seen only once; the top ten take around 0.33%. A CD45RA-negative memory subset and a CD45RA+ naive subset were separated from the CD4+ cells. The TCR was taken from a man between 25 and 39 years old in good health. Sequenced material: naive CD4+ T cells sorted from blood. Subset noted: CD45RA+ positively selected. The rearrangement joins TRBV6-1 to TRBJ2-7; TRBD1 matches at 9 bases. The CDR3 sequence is CASSEAMGQGYEQYF. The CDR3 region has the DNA TGTGCCAGCAGTGAAGCGATGGGACAGGGCTACGAGCAGTACTTC.